This section outlines one T cell receptor beta chain sequence together with its context. V trimming: 0 bases; J trimming: 2 bases; junction bases outside the gene matches: 3. The CDR3 has 15 amino acids. Germline V CDR1 and CDR2: KGHSH, LQKENI. Original processing notes: The assay estimated nucleated cells by amplifying reference gene primers. The data were produced by immunoSEQ multiplex PCR, yet TCRdb's version contains in-frame clones alone and is incomplete. Clonal size and the V and J genes are those of that table, whereas D and trimming came from the DNA. The sample records about half a million clones, approximately 85% being singletons. The data were obtained in a study of blood T cell repertoires in COVID-19. Study overall: Sources were T cells, B-cell-depleted T cells, or PBMCs; the material itself was cDNA or gDNA.

This TCR derives from a human donor in a cohort sampled during active COVID-19. V usage is TRBV18 and J usage is TRBJ2-7; 8 bases agree with TRBD2. Material for sequencing was peripheral blood. CDR3 residues: CASSPPPAGAYEQYF. In DNA form, the CDR3 reads TGTGCCAGCTCACCACCCCCAGCGGGAGCCTACGAGCAGTACTTC.